Below, 7 T cell receptor beta chains from the same sample are listed, as sequenced in a study of T cells in women clearing cervical HPV infection. Some clones are missing from TCRdb's copy, which holds only in-frame ones; the method was immunoSEQ multiplex PCR. Its table lists about 25,000 clones. Sequenced input: blood buffy coat. All receptors derive from a woman aged 18-69 years with a cervical HPV16 infection that either progressed to CIN3+ or cleared (not recorded which).

Worth noting for this clone: The read terminates 3 residues before the CDR3 end, so the remaining end is supplied by the germline J gene. V gene TRBV7-6 combines with J gene TRBJ1-2; D not resolved. This CDR3 spans 15 amino acids. The germline V gene encodes CDR1 SGHVS and CDR2 FNYEAQ. The chain's CDR3 is CASSLVFTSVGDYTF. The covered CDR3 bases are TGTGCCAGCAGCTTAGTCTTCACGTCGGTGGGCGAC.

With regard to this clone: With the read ending 3 residues before the CDR3 end, the germline J gene is used to fill in that end. The rearrangement links TRBV7-2 to TRBJ1-1, with D possibly matching TRBD1 (6 bases). This CDR3 region has 13 residues. Trimming removed 2 bases from V and 6 bases from J, with 10 bases in between. In germline, CDR1 is SGHTA, CDR2 FQGNSA. The CDR3 protein is CASSLSGDAEAFF. The DNA read from the CDR3 is TGTGCCAGCAGCTTATCAGGGGACGCTGAA. Variable domain in full (rest from reference TRBV7-2 and TRBJ1-1): GAGVSQSPSNKVTEKGKDVELRCDPISGHTALYWYRQSLGQGLEFLIYFQGNSAPDKSGLPSDRFSAERTGGSVSTLTIQRTQQEDSAVYLCASSLSGDAEAFFGQGTRLTVV.

In the case of this clone: The DNA ends 3 residues before the CDR3 does, and the rest of the CDR3 is filled in from the germline J gene. The chain links TRBV2 to TRBJ2-7; D is ambiguous. This CDR3 contains 13 residues. The germline V and J ends were trimmed by 2 bases and 0 bases, with 5 bases remaining between them. Per the germline V gene, CDR1 is SNHLY and CDR2 is FYNNEI. CDR3 DNA (partial): TGTGCCAGCAGTGAAACAGTCTCCTACGAG. The encoded protein is CASSETVSYE. The whole CDR3 is CASSETVSYEQYF.

Remarks on this clone: The read terminates 3 residues ahead of where the CDR3 ends, so the germline J gene completes it. The V gene is TRBV6-1, the J gene TRBJ2-2; 7 bases align to TRBD1. Germline CDR1 reads MNHNS; CDR2 reads SASEGT. The CDR3 covers 13 residues. The CDR3 spells CASSEVEGAPLFF. The CDR3 DNA, read in part, is TGTGCCAGCAGTGAAGTTGAGGGGGCGCCG.

CDR3 DNA (partial): TGCGCCAGCAGTGCTTATGGGCTAGCGGGAGATACCTACGAG. It translates to CASSAYGLAGDTYE. The whole CDR3 region reads CASSAYGLAGDTYEQYF. The V and J genes are TRBV10-1 and TRBJ2-7, with 10 bases identical to TRBD2. The read terminates 3 residues ahead of where the CDR3 ends, so the germline J gene completes it. The V segment lost 4 bases and the J segment 2 bases; nucleotides outside the gene matches: 11. This CDR3 is 17 amino acids long. CDR1 WNHNN and CDR2 SYGVQD come from the germline V gene (reference sequence).

In terms of frequency, this clone is medium-sized (0.01 to 0.1%). From the germline J gene comes the end of the CDR3, since the read stops 3 residues before it. The rearrangement links TRBV6-1 to TRBJ2-4; the match to TRBD1 covers 7 bases. The CDR3 is 13 amino acids. The germline CDR1 and CDR2 sequences are MNHNS and SASEGT. This chain's CDR3 is CASSEEGDRAQYF. Partial CDR3 DNA: TGTGCCAGCAGTGAAGAGGGAGACAGGGCT.

A remark on this clone: The sequence runs out 3 residues before the end of the CDR3; the remainder is reconstructed from the germline J gene. The J gene is TRBJ2-5, the V gene TRBV20-1, with a tentative D call TRBD1 (6 bases). Germline V gene lookup returns CDR1 DFQATT and CDR2 SNEGSKA (reference sequence). The CDR3 extends over 12 amino acids. V lost 1 base and J 5 bases, leaving 8 bases between the germline ends. The sequenced part of the CDR3 DNA is TGCAGTGCTAGAGGGGGGCGGGAGACC. This translates into CSARGGRET. The whole CDR3 region reads CSARGGRETQYF.